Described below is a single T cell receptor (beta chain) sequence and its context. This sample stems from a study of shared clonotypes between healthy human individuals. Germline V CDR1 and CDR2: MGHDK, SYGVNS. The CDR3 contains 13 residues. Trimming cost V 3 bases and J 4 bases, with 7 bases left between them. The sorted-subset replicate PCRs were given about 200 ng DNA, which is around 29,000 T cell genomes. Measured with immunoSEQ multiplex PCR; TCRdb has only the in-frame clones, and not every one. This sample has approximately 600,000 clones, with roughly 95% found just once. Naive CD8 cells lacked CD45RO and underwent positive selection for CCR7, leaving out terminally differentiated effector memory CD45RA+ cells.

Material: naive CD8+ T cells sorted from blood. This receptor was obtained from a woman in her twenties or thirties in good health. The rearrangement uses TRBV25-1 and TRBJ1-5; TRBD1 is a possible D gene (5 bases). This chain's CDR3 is CASSDQGNQPQHF. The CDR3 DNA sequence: TGTGCCAGCAGTGACCAGGGAAATCAGCCCCAGCATTTT.